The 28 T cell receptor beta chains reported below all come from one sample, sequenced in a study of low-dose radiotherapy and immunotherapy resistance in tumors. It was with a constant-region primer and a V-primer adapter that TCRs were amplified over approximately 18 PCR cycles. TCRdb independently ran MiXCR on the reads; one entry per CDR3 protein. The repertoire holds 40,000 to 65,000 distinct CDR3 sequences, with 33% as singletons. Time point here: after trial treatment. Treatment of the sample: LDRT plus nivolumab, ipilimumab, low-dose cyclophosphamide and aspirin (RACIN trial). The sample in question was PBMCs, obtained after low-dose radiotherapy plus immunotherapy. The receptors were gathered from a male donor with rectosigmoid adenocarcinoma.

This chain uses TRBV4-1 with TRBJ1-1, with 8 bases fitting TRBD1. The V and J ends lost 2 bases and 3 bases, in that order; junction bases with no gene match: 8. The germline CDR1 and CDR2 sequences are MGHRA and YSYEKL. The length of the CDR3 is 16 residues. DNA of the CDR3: TGCGCCAGCAGCCAACCCCGACAGGGGATGGACACTGAAGCTTTCTTT. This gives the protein CASSQPRQGMDTEAFF.

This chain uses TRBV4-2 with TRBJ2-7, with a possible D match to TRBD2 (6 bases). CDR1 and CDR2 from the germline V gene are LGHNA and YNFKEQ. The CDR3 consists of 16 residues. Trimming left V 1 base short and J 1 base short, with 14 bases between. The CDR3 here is CASSQGDGSPSYEQYF. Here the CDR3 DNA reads TGTGCCAGCAGCCAAGGCGACGGGAGCCCATCCTACGAGCAGTACTTC.

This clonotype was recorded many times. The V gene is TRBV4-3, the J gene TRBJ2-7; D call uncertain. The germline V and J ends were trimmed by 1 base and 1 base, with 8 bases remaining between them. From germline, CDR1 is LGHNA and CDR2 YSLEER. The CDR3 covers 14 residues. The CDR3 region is CASSQAAVSYEQYF. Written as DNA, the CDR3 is TGCGCCAGCAGCCAAGCTGCAGTTTCCTACGAGCAGTACTTC.

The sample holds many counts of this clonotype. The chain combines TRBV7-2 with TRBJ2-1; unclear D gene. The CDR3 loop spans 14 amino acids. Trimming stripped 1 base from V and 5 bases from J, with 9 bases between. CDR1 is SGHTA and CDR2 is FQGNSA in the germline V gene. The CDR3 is CASSLGTVDNEQFF. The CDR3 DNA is TGTGCCAGCAGCTTAGGGACGGTAGACAATGAGCAGTTCTTC.

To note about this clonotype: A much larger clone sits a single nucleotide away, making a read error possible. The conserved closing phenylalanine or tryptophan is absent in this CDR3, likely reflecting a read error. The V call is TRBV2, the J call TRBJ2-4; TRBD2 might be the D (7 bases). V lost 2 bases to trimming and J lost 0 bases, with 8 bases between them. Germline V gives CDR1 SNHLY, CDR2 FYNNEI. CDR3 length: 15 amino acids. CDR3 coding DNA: TGTGCCAGCAGTGAAAGGGGGGGAGCCAAAAACATTCAGTACCTC. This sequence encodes CASSERGGAKNIQYL.

The CDR3 sequence: CASSLTAGRGSPLHF. The CDR3 DNA reads as TGTGCCAGCAGCTTGACCGCAGGCCGGGGGTCACCCCTCCACTTT. The chain uses TRBV5-6 and TRBJ1-6, with D possibly being TRBD1 (5 bases). The CDR3 runs to 15 residues. Germline V gene sequence: CDR1 SGHDT, CDR2 YYEEEE. Trimming stripped 1 base from V and 10 bases from J, with 15 bases between.

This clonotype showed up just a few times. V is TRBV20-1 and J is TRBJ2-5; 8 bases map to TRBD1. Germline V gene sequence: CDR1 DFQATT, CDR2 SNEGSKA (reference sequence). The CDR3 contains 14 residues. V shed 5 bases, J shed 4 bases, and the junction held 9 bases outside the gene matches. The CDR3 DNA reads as TGCAGTGCTCCCAGGACAGGGCGGTTAGAGACCCAGTACTTC. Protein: CSAPRTGRLETQYF.

CDR3 DNA: TGTGCCAGCAGTTTAACTCCCGGTCAGCCCCAGCATTTT. Its translation is CASSLTPGQPQHF. The gene calls are TRBV28 and TRBJ1-5; D remains ambiguous. Germline V gene sequence: CDR1 MDHEN, CDR2 SYDVKM. The V end was cut by 2 bases, the J end by 6 bases, with 8 bases between. This CDR3 has 13 amino acids.

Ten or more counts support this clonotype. The DNA for the CDR3 is TGTGCCAGCAGCAAAAGGACAGGGCAAGAGACCCAGTACTTC. Amino acid sequence: CASSKRTGQETQYF. This chain links TRBV21-1 with TRBJ2-5; the table's TRBD1 call for D was not verified on the DNA. TRBV21-1 is reported as a pseudogene. There are 14 residues in the CDR3.

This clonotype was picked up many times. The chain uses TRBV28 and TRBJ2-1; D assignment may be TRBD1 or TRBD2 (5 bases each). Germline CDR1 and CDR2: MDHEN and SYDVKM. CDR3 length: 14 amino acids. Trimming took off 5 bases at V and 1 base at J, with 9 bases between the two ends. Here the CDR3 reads CASSQGPSYNEQFF. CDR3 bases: TGTGCCAGCAGTCAGGGACCGTCCTACAATGAGCAGTTCTTC.

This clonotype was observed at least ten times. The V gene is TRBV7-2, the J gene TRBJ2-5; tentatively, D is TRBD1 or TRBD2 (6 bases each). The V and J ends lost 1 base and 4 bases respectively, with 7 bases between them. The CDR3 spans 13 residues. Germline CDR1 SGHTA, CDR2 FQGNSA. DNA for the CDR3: TGTGCCAGCAGCTTAGAGGGGGGAGAGACCCAGTACTTC. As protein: CASSLEGGETQYF.

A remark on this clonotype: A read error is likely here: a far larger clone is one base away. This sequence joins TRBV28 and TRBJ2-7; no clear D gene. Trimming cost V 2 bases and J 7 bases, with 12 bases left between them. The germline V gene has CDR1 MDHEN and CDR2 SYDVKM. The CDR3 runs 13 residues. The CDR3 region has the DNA TGTGCCAGCAGTTTACTGACAAACAATGAGCAGTACTTC. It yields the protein CASSLLTNNEQYF.

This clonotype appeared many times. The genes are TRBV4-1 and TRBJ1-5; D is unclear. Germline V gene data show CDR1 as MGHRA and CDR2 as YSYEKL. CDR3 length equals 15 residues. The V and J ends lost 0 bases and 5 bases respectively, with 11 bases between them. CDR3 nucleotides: TGCGCCAGCAGCCAAGATAGTCCGGGTTATCAGCCCCAGCATTTT. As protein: CASSQDSPGYQPQHF.

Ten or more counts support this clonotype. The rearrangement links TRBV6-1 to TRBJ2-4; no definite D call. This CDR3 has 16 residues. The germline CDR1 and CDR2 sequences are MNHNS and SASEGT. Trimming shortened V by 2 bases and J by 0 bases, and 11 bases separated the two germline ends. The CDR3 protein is CASSESVYLAKNIQYF. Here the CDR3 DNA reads TGTGCCAGCAGTGAATCAGTTTATCTAGCCAAAAACATTCAGTACTTC.

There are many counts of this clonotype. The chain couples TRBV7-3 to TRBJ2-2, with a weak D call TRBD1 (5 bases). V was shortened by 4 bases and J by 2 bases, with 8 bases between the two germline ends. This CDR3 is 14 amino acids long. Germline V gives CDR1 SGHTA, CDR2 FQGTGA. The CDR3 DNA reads TGTGCCAGCAGCTCCAGGGCCAACACCGGGGAGCTGTTTTTT. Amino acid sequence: CASSSRANTGELFF.

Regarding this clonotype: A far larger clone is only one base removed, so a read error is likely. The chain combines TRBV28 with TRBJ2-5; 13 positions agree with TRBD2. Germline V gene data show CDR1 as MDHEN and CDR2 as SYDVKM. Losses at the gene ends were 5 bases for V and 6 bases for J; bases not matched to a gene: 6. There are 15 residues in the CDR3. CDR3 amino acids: CASSTPGTSGKTQYF. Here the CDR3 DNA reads TGTGCCAGCAGTACCCCCGGGACTAGCGGGAAGACCCAGTACTTC.

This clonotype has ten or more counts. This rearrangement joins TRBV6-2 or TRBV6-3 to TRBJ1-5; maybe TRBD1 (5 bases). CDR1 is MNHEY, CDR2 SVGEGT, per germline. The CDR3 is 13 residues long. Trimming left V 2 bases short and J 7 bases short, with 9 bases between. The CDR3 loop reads CASSYGGNQPQHF. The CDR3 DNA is TGTGCCAGCAGTTACGGGGGTAACCAGCCCCAGCATTTT.

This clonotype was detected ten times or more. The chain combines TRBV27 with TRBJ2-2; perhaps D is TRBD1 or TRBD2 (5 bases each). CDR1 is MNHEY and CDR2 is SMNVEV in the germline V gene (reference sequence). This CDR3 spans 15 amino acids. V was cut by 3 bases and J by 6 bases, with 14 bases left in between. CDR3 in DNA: TGTGCCAGCAGTTTTACGGGACCCTCCTCCGGGGAGCTGTTTTTT. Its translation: CASSFTGPSSGELFF.

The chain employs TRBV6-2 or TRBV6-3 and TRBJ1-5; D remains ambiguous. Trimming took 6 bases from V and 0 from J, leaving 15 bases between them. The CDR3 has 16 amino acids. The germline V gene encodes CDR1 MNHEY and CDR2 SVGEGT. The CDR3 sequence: CASRLGSTTSNQPQHF. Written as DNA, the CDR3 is TGTGCCAGCAGACTCGGGAGTACGACTAGCAATCAGCCCCAGCATTTT.

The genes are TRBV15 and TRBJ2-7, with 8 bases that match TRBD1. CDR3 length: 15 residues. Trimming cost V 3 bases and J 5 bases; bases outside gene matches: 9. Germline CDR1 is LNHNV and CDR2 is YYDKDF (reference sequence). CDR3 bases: TGTGCCACCAGCAGGTTACAGGGGGACGAACACGAGCAGTACTTC. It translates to CATSRLQGDEHEQYF. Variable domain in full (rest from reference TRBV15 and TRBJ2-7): DAMVIQNPRYQVTQFGKPVTLSCSQTLNHNVMYWYQQKSSQAPKLLFHYYDKDFNNEADTPDNFQSRRPNTSFCFLDIRSPGLGDTAMYLCATSRLQGDEHEQYFGPGTRLTVT.

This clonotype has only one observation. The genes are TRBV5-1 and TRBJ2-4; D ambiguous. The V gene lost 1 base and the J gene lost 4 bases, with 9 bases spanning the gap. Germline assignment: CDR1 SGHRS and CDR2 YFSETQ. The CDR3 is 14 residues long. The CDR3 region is CASSLRIDKNIQYF. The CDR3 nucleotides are TGCGCCAGCAGCTTGCGCATTGATAAAAACATTCAGTACTTC.

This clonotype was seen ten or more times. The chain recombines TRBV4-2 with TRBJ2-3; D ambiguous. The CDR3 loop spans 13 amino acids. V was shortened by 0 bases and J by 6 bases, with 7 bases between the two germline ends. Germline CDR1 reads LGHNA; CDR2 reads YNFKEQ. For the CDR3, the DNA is TGTGCCAGCAGCCAAGAGCCCCAGGATACGCAGTATTTT. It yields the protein CASSQEPQDTQYF.

The CDR3 DNA follows: TGTGCCAGCAGCCGAGGGGCTAGCGGGAGTTCCTACAATGAGCAGTTCTTC. This encodes CASSRGASGSSYNEQFF. This sequence joins TRBV25-1 and TRBJ2-1; 10 bases are shared with TRBD2. This CDR3 contains 17 residues. Trimming took 6 bases from V and 1 from J; bases not matched to a gene: 9. The V gene's germline CDR1 is MGHDK and CDR2 SYGVNS. Drawing the rest from reference TRBV25-1 and TRBJ2-1, the complete variable domain is EADIYQTPRYLVIGTGKKITLECSQTMGHDKMYWYQQDPGMELHLIHYSYGVNSTEKGDLSSESTVSRIRTEHFPLTLESARPSHTSQYLCASSRGASGSSYNEQFFGPGTRLTVL.

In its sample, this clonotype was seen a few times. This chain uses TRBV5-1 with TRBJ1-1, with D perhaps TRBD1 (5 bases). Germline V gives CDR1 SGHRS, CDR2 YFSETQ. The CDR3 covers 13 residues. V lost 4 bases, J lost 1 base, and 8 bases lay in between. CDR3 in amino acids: CASSHGQNTEAFF. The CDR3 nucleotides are TGCGCCAGCAGCCATGGACAGAACACTGAAGCTTTCTTT.

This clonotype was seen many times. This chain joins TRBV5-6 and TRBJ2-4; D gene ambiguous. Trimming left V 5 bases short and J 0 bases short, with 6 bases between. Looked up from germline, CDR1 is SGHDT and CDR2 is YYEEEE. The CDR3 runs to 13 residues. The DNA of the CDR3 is TGTGCCAGCAGTTCGATAGCCAAAAACATTCAGTACTTC. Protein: CASSSIAKNIQYF.

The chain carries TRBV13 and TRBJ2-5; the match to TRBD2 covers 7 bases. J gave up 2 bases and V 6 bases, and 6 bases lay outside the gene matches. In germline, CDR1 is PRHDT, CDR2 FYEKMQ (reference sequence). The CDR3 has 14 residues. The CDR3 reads CASSYSGAQETQYF. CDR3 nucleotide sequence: TGTGCCAGCAGTTACAGCGGGGCTCAAGAGACCCAGTACTTC.

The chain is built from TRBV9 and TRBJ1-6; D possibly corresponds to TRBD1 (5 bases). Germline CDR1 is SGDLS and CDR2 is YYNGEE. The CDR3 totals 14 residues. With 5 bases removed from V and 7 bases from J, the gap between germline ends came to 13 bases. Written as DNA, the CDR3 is TGTGCCAGCAGTCTCTCCGGGGCCAATTCACCCCTCCACTTT. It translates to CASSLSGANSPLHF.

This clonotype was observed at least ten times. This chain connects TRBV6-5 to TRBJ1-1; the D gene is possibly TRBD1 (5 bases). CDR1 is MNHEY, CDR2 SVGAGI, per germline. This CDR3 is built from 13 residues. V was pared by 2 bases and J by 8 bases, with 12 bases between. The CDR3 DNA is TGTGCCAGCAGTTACGGTGGGGGGATGGAAGCTTTCTTT. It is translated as CASSYGGGMEAFF.